This entry concerns a single T cell receptor (beta chain). The data stem from a study of blood T cell repertoires in COVID-19. Profiling relied on immunoSEQ multiplex PCR, and the TCRdb table lists in-frame clones only, not all of them. The sample holds around 440,000 clones, about 87% seen once. Germline V CDR1 and CDR2: SGHTA, FQGNSA. The CDR3 runs to 14 residues. Between the trimmed V and J ends, which lost 1 base and 4 bases, there was a span of 10 bases. The receptor's source is a woman aged 50 to 65 with COVID-19, enrolled during active disease. This rearrangement joins TRBV7-2 to TRBJ1-1; tentative D call: TRBD1 (6 bases). Sequencing was performed on peripheral blood. CDR3 loop: CASSLDLGATEAFF. The CDR3 DNA reads TGTGCCAGCAGCTTAGATTTGGGGGCCACTGAAGCTTTCTTT.